This passage covers 13 T cell receptor beta chains from one sample sequenced in a study of T cells in Graves' hyperthyroidism and ophthalmopathy. What was amplified from RNA transcripts were TCR beta CDR3 regions. The HTBI primer set served for first-round RT-PCR of the TCR CDR3. One entry per CDR3 protein results from TCRdb running MiXCR on the multiplex PCR reads. This table has around 280,000 distinct CDR3 sequences, approximately 14% appearing once. The sample consisted of blood. The receptors derive from a woman between 35 and 50 years old with Graves' hyperthyroidism.

There are many counts of this clonotype. The V gene is TRBV20-1, the J gene TRBJ1-1; 10 nucleotides align to TRBD1. The CDR3 contains 15 residues. V dropped 6 bases and J dropped 2; count of bases not matched to a gene: 9. Germline values: CDR1 DFQATT, CDR2 SNEGSKA (reference sequence). The CDR3 spells CSASRTGGINTEAFF. CDR3 in DNA: TGCAGTGCAAGTAGGACAGGGGGGATAAACACTGAAGCTTTCTTT.

This clonotype was seen repeatedly, ten times or more. The V and J genes are TRBV6-1 and TRBJ1-5, with 9 bases matching TRBD1. The ends lost 3 bases at V and 6 bases at J; junction bases unmatched: 6. Per germline, CDR1 MNHNS and CDR2 SASEGT. The CDR3 is 15 amino acids. The CDR3 is CASSDYGTGLQPQHF. The CDR3 bases are TGTGCCAGCAGTGATTATGGGACAGGGCTTCAGCCCCAGCATTTT.

At least ten counts were recorded for this clonotype. The J gene is TRBJ1-4, the V gene TRBV11-2, with a tentative D call TRBD1 (5 bases). Trimming cost V 2 bases and J 1 base, with 17 bases left between them. The CDR3 consists of 18 residues. CDR1 SGHAT and CDR2 FQNNGV come from the germline V gene. This CDR3 reads CASSLFQGVGLTNEKLFF. CDR3 bases: TGTGCCAGCAGCTTATTTCAGGGCGTAGGGTTAACTAATGAAAAACTGTTTTTT.

This chain connects TRBV28 to TRBJ2-1; 8 bases are shared with TRBD2. V lost 5 bases and J lost 6; bases outside the gene matches: 12. The germline V gene has CDR1 MDHEN and CDR2 SYDVKM. The CDR3 has 16 amino acids. The CDR3 DNA reads TGTGCCAGCAGTACCCCTGGGAGCGGGAGTGGCAATGAGCAGTTCTTC. Protein product: CASSTPGSGSGNEQFF.

Many counts were recorded for this clonotype. This chain joins TRBV20-1 and TRBJ2-1; 12 nucleotides align to TRBD2. The CDR3 consists of 16 residues. Germline CDR1 reads DFQATT; CDR2 reads SNEGSKA (reference sequence). Trimming took 0 bases from V and 6 from J; bases not matched to a gene: 6. The CDR3 is CSARDRLAGVRNEQFF. DNA of the CDR3: TGCAGTGCTAGAGACCGACTAGCGGGAGTTCGCAATGAGCAGTTCTTC.

This chain's CDR3 is CASSIAGRGNTEAFF. CDR3 sequence (DNA): TGTGCCAGTAGTATAGCGGGCAGAGGGAACACTGAAGCTTTCTTT. This sequence joins TRBV19 and TRBJ1-1, with D uncertain. Germline V gene sequence: CDR1 LNHDA, CDR2 SQIVND (reference sequence). V dropped 1 base and J dropped 1 base, with 10 bases sitting between them. The CDR3 covers 15 residues.

This clonotype was recorded a few times. The rearrangement joins TRBV7-2 to TRBJ1-5, with TRBD1 as a possible D gene (6 bases). Trimming shortened V by 4 bases and J by 9 bases, and 16 bases separated the two germline ends. This CDR3 is built from 14 residues. CDR1 is SGHTA, CDR2 FQGNSA, per germline. The CDR3 region is CASSSGGGFRPQHF. The CDR3 nucleotides read TGTGCCAGCAGCTCAGGAGGGGGTTTTAGGCCCCAGCATTTT.

This clonotype was detected ten times or more. The chain carries TRBV20-1 and TRBJ1-1; D is perhaps TRBD1 (6 bases). CDR1 DFQATT and CDR2 SNEGSKA come from the germline V gene (reference sequence). V was clipped by 6 bases and J by 4 bases, with 12 bases between them. The CDR3 consists of 12 residues. The chain's CDR3 is CSALRTATEAFF. The CDR3 DNA is TGCAGTGCCCTCCGGACAGCCACTGAAGCTTTCTTT.

This clonotype was counted only a few times. The gene calls are TRBV20-1 and TRBJ2-5; the match to TRBD2 covers 11 bases. Germline V lookup: CDR1 DFQATT, CDR2 SNEGSKA (reference sequence). V trimming: 0 bases; J trimming: 2 bases; junction bases outside the gene matches: 2. There are 15 residues in the CDR3. Written as DNA, the CDR3 is TGCAGTGCTAGAGACACTAGCGGGAGACAAGAGACCCAGTACTTC. It is translated as CSARDTSGRQETQYF.

In its sample, this clonotype was seen a few times. The CDR3 nucleotides are TGTGCCTGGAGTGTGGGCGCGGGAAAGGATTCACCCCTCCACTTT. Amino acid sequence: CAWSVGAGKDSPLHF. The chain carries TRBV30 and TRBJ1-6; D not resolved. The CDR3 has 15 amino acids. V gave up 0 bases and J gave up 8 bases, with 14 bases separating them. Germline V gene lookup returns CDR1 GTSNPN and CDR2 SVGIG (reference sequence).

This rearrangement joins TRBV5-1 to TRBJ2-5; unclear D gene. The germline V gene encodes CDR1 SGHRS and CDR2 YFSETQ. V lost 0 bases to trimming and J lost 2 bases, with 8 bases between them. The CDR3 spans 14 residues. The CDR3 region is CASSLDLGQETQYF. CDR3 DNA: TGCGCCAGCAGCTTGGACCTGGGGCAAGAGACCCAGTACTTC.

Ten or more counts support this clonotype. The genes are TRBV11-2 and TRBJ1-2, with a tentative D call TRBD1 (5 bases). Trimming cost V 6 bases and J 2 bases, with 19 bases left between them. In germline, CDR1 is SGHAT, CDR2 FQNNGV. The CDR3 spans 16 residues. CDR3 loop: CASRPIKRGRNYGYTF. The CDR3, as DNA: TGTGCCAGCAGACCGATAAAAAGGGGCAGAAACTATGGCTACACCTTC.

This clonotype was detected many times. This rearrangement joins TRBV6-1 to TRBJ1-2; D is ambiguous. Trimming took 7 bases from V and 7 from J, leaving 13 bases between them. This CDR3 comprises 12 residues. Germline V lookup: CDR1 MNHNS, CDR2 SASEGT. The CDR3, as DNA: TGTGCCAGCACCTCGATGTTGGGTGGCTACACCTTC. Protein product: CASTSMLGGYTF.